This T cell receptor (beta chain) was sequenced for a study of spatial heterogeneity in lung cancer. Whole-study context: Sequences of the beta chain were consistently detected in greater numbers than alpha-chain sequences. On average, each unique TCR and UMI combination appeared more than ten times in raw reads.

Time point defined: sample taken at primary tumor resection. Whole RNA obtained from tumor, nontumor lung or frozen PBMC underwent sequencing without sorting. This CDR3 comprises 14 residues. The V end lost 4 bases, the J end lost 7 bases, and 14 bases lay between the germline ends. From germline, CDR1 is SGHRS and CDR2 YFSETQ. This clonotype was seen at least ten times. All TCR cDNA molecules were individually tagged with a unique molecular identifier. TCRdb used MiXCR to reprocess the 5' RACE reads, holding one entry per CDR3 protein. The table includes around 6,600 distinct CDR3 sequences, approximately 5% detected once.

The chain couples TRBV5-1 to TRBJ2-2; D uncertain. The clonotype was recovered from a female donor with early-stage non-small cell lung cancer. The material sequenced was normal lung tissue next to the tumor, taken at surgery. CDR3 residues: CASSPRSSGGELFF. The CDR3 coding sequence is TGCGCCAGCAGCCCCCGTAGCTCCGGCGGGGAGCTGTTTTTT.